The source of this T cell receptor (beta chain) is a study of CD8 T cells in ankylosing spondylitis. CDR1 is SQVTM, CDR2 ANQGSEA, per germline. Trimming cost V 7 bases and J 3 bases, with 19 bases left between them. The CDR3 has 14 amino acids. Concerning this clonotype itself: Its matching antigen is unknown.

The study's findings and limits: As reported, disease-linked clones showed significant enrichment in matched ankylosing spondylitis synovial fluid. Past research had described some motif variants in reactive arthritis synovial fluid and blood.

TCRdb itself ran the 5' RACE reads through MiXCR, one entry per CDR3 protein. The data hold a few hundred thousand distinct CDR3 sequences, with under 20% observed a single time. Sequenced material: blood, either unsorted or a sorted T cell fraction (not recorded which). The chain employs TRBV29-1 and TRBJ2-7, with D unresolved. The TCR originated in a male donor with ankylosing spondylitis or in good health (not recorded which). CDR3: CSAFGLRGHYEQYF. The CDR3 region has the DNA TGCAGCGCCTTCGGCCTCCGAGGTCACTACGAGCAGTACTTC.